In this sample, the clone carrying this TCR beta chain turned up a few times. Its antigen is undetermined. TCRdb reprocessed the RACE reads via MiXCR and lists one record per CDR3 protein. This table has around 74,000 distinct CDR3 sequences, more than 30% appearing once. Indicated time point: patch test 1, 2 weeks after DPC sensitization. Specified treatment: therapeutic diphenylcyclopropenone sensitization with weekly scalp DPC. Blood was collected ahead of every patch test applied. The V gene lost 3 bases and the J gene lost 1 base, with 8 bases spanning the gap. The CDR3 sequence is 14 residues long. The germline CDR1 and CDR2 sequences are SEHNR and FQNEAQ (reference sequence). This sample is part of a study of human T cells and chemical hapten exposure. Notes on the study in general: Every donor had alopecia, and their immune response may therefore differ from healthy people's.

The sequence was obtained from a middle-aged man with alopecia areata. Some clones in this sample may be carry-over from other donors' samples. The rearrangement joins TRBV7-9 to TRBJ2-3; tentative D call: TRBD2 (5 bases). Sequencing used whole blood, obtained in connection with sensitization to the hapten diphenylcyclopropenone (DPC). The DNA of the CDR3 is TGTGCCAGCAGCTTTGAACTAGGCACAGATACGCAGTATTTT. Encoded protein: CASSFELGTDTQYF.